The 30 T cell receptor beta chains in this list originate from one sample, sequenced in a study of blood T cell repertoires in COVID-19. Profiled with immunoSEQ multiplex PCR; TCRdb holds only in-frame clones, not every one. The repertoire holds roughly 300,000 clones, approximately 82% seen once, with about 1.2% in the top ten. Sequenced sample: peripheral blood. The receptors stem from a woman aged 45-65 years with acute or convalescent COVID-19.

This sequence joins TRBV14 and TRBJ1-6; tentative D call: TRBD1 (5 bases). The CDR3 spans 16 residues. In germline, CDR1 is SGHDN, CDR2 FVKESK. V was pared by 0 bases and J by 9 bases, with 15 bases between. The CDR3, as DNA: TGTGCCAGCAGCCAAGATCGGGCCATCCAGGGTTCACCCCTCCACTTT. This codes for CASSQDRAIQGSPLHF.

This chain uses TRBV7-2 with TRBJ1-3; TRBD1 agrees at 8 bases. CDR1 SGHTA and CDR2 FQGNSA come from the germline V gene. The ends lost 5 bases at V and 3 bases at J; junction bases unmatched: 6. This CDR3 has 15 amino acids. CDR3 sequence reads: CASSPDRDFGNTIYF. In DNA, the CDR3 is TGTGCCAGCAGCCCGGACAGGGATTTTGGAAACACCATATATTTT.

The V call is TRBV7-9, the J call TRBJ2-1; 9 bases fit TRBD1. Per germline, CDR1 SEHNR and CDR2 FQNEAQ (reference sequence). J lost 7 bases, V lost 5 bases, and 12 bases had no gene match. The CDR3 loop spans 16 amino acids. Here the CDR3 DNA reads TGTGCCAGCAGCCCCAGCGACAGGGGGATATGGAATGAGCAGTTCTTC. Protein product: CASSPSDRGIWNEQFF.

Note on this clone: The sample carries other DNA sequences with the same CDR3. The chain joins TRBV7-9 to TRBJ1-2, with D maybe TRBD1 (6 bases). The germline V gene has CDR1 SEHNR and CDR2 FQNEAQ (reference sequence). V was pared by 5 bases and J by 4 bases, with 14 bases between. The CDR3 is 14 amino acids. Here the CDR3 reads CASSPPGEGYGYTF. The CDR3 coding sequence is TGTGCCAGCAGCCCACCAGGGGAGGGCTATGGCTACACCTTC.

The chain combines TRBV12-5 with TRBJ1-1, with D perhaps matching TRBD1 (5 bases). The length of the CDR3 is 12 residues. Trimming cost V 5 bases and J 5 bases, with 9 bases left between them. In germline, CDR1 is LGHNT, CDR2 FRNRAP. The CDR3 DNA is TGTGCTAGTGGTGTCAGGGTAACTGAAGCTTTCTTT. Its protein is CASGVRVTEAFF.

The chain links TRBV4-1 to TRBJ1-6; D may be TRBD1 (6 bases). CDR3 length equals 14 residues. Germline CDR1 reads MGHRA; CDR2 reads YSYEKL. V lost 4 bases and J 10 bases, leaving 14 bases between the germline ends. The CDR3 reads CASSLGDTRSPLHF. In DNA form, the CDR3 reads TGCGCCAGCAGCCTTGGGGACACCAGGTCACCCCTCCACTTT.

This sequence joins TRBV7-8 and TRBJ1-1; D is perhaps TRBD1 (5 bases). With 0 bases removed from V and 6 bases from J, the gap between germline ends came to 14 bases. The CDR3 extends over 15 amino acids. CDR1 and CDR2 from the germline V gene are SGHVS and FQNEAQ. Written as DNA, the CDR3 is TGTGCCAGCAGCTTAGCGTTTGGGGCGGGAGCTGAAGCTTTCTTT. Amino acid sequence: CASSLAFGAGAEAFF.

J is TRBJ1-5 and V is TRBV30, with a weak D call TRBD1 (6 bases). CDR3 length: 15 amino acids. CDR1 and CDR2 (germline): GTSNPN, SVGIG (reference sequence). The V and J ends lost 2 bases and 2 bases respectively, with 13 bases between them. Written as DNA, the CDR3 is TGTGCCTGGAGTCCCCCGGACAGACGCAATCAGCCCCAGCATTTT. Translation: CAWSPPDRRNQPQHF.

This chain joins TRBV7-9 and TRBJ2-3, with 7 bases fitting TRBD1. Looked up from germline, CDR1 is SEHNR and CDR2 is FQNEAQ (reference sequence). The CDR3 covers 16 residues. V shed 2 bases, J shed 1 base, and the junction held 6 bases outside the gene matches. The CDR3 nucleotides read TGTGCCAGCAGCTTAACAGGGGATGTGGGCACAGATACGCAGTATTTT. Protein product: CASSLTGDVGTDTQYF.

J is TRBJ2-7 and V is TRBV10-3; a possible D gene is TRBD2 (6 bases). Germline assignment: CDR1 ENHRY and CDR2 SYGVKD. The CDR3 totals 13 residues. The V gene lost 6 bases and the J gene lost 5 bases, with 14 bases spanning the gap. The CDR3 region is CAISLSGGDEQYF. CDR3 coding DNA: TGTGCCATCAGCCTTAGCGGCGGGGACGAGCAGTACTTC.

This sequence joins TRBV18 and TRBJ2-3; D gene ambiguous. This CDR3 is built from 13 residues. The ends were cut back, 6 bases at V and 1 base at J, with 8 bases in the middle. CDR1 KGHSH and CDR2 LQKENI come from the germline V gene. CDR3 coding DNA: TGTGCCAGCTCCCGCCGGGGCACAGATACGCAGTATTTT. It encodes CASSRRGTDTQYF.

The J gene is TRBJ1-4, the V gene TRBV27; 9 bases are shared with TRBD1. The ends lost 4 bases at V and 9 bases at J; junction bases unmatched: 12. Germline assignment: CDR1 MNHEY and CDR2 SMNVEV (reference sequence). This CDR3 has 16 amino acids. CDR3 region: CASSSGTGGVEQKLFF. Written as DNA, the CDR3 is TGTGCCAGCAGTTCGGGAACAGGGGGCGTAGAGCAAAAACTGTTTTTT.

The chain carries TRBV5-1 and TRBJ2-5, with D perhaps TRBD1 (5 bases). CDR3 size: 14 residues. Trimming cost V 4 bases and J 5 bases, with 15 bases left between them. CDR1 is SGHRS and CDR2 is YFSETQ in the germline V gene. The CDR3 region is CASSRSAGMETQYF. CDR3 DNA sequence: TGCGCCAGCAGCCGATCGGCAGGGATGGAGACCCAGTACTTC.

The genes are TRBV7-2 and TRBJ2-1; D possibly corresponds to TRBD2 (5 bases). The CDR3 is 14 amino acids. V was cut by 7 bases and J by 7 bases, with 17 bases left in between. The germline gives CDR1 SGHTA, CDR2 FQGNSA. The CDR3 here is CASTFYLGVNEQFF. The CDR3 DNA sequence: TGTGCCAGCACCTTCTACCTGGGAGTGAATGAGCAGTTCTTC. The full variable domain, with the rest looked up from reference TRBV7-2 and TRBJ2-1, is GAGVSQSPSNKVTEKGKDVELRCDPISGHTALYWYRQSLGQGLEFLIYFQGNSAPDKSGLPSDRFSAERTGGSVSTLTIQRTQQEDSAVYLCASTFYLGVNEQFFGPGTRLTVL.

The rearrangement joins TRBV5-1 to TRBJ2-6; 12 positions agree with TRBD1. The germline V gene has CDR1 SGHRS and CDR2 YFSETQ. The CDR3 consists of 17 residues. V lost 1 base and J lost 3; bases outside the gene matches: 2. The CDR3 loop reads CASSLWDRGLGANVLTF. The DNA for the CDR3 is TGCGCCAGCAGCTTGTGGGACAGGGGGCTTGGGGCCAACGTCCTGACTTTC. Complete variable domain (other parts from reference TRBV5-1 and TRBJ2-6): KAGVTQTPRYLIKTRGQQVTLSCSPISGHRSVSWYQQTPGQGLQFLFEYFSETQRNKGNFPGRFSGRQFSNSRSEMNVSTLELGDSALYLCASSLWDRGLGANVLTFGAGSRLTVL.

Concerning this clone itself: The same CDR3 can be traced to other DNA sequences in this sample. The rearrangement joins TRBV5-5 to TRBJ1-1; the match to TRBD1 covers 8 bases. CDR3 length: 16 amino acids. Trimming at V came to 4 bases and at J to 0 bases, leaving 8 bases not matched to a gene. CDR1 and CDR2 from the germline V gene are SGHKS and YYEKEE (reference sequence). CDR3 amino acids: CASSPSTGAMNTEAFF. CDR3 sequence (DNA): TGTGCCAGCAGCCCTTCGACAGGGGCTATGAACACTGAAGCTTTCTTT.

J is TRBJ1-2 and V is TRBV5-4; a possible D gene is TRBD1 (5 bases). The CDR3 is 13 amino acids. Deletions cut 0 bases from V and 8 bases from J, with 11 bases between. The germline V gene has CDR1 SGHNT and CDR2 YYREEE (reference sequence). This CDR3 reads CASSLEGARGYTF. For the CDR3, the DNA is TGTGCCAGCAGCTTGGAAGGGGCAAGAGGCTACACCTTC.

This clone was counted only a few times. The rearrangement uses TRBV7-9 and TRBJ1-1; 7 bases align to TRBD1. In germline, CDR1 is SEHNR, CDR2 FQNEAQ (reference sequence). V was clipped by 5 bases and J by 5 bases; unmatched bases: 5. The CDR3 totals 13 residues. The CDR3 reads CASSIDRETEAFF. CDR3 in DNA: TGTGCCAGCAGCATTGACAGGGAGACTGAAGCTTTCTTT. Complete variable domain (other parts from reference TRBV7-9 and TRBJ1-1): DTGVSQNPRHKITKRGQNVTFRCDPISEHNRLYWYRQTLGQGPEFLTYFQNEAQLEKSRLLSDRFSAERPKGSFSTLEIQRTEQGDSAMYLCASSIDRETEAFFGQGTRLTVV.

The chain links TRBV18 to TRBJ2-5, with 9 bases matching TRBD1. With V trimmed by 6 bases and J by 5 bases, 10 bases remained unmatched. Germline V gene data show CDR1 as KGHSH and CDR2 as LQKENI. The CDR3 contains 15 residues. In DNA form, the CDR3 reads TGTGCCAGCTCGCCGAGACAGGGGGTTGGCGAGACCCAGTACTTC. It specifies CASSPRQGVGETQYF. The full variable domain, with the rest looked up from reference TRBV18 and TRBJ2-5, is NAGVMQNPRHLVRRRGQEARLRCSPMKGHSHVYWYRQLPEEGLKFMVYLQKENIIDESGMPKERFSAEFPKEGPSILRIQQVVRGDSAAYFCASSPRQGVGETQYFGPGTRLLVL.

V gene TRBV27 combines with J gene TRBJ2-7; D might be TRBD2 (7 bases). Germline lookup yields CDR1 MNHEY and CDR2 SMNVEV (reference sequence). The length of the CDR3 is 13 residues. Trimming shortened V by 8 bases and J by 7 bases, and 18 bases separated the two germline ends. CDR3 DNA sequence: TGTGCCAGCGCCTTGGGGAGGGGGGGGGAGCAGTACTTC. The encoded protein is CASALGRGGEQYF.

The chain recombines TRBV5-1 with TRBJ2-1; a possible D gene is TRBD2 (7 bases). Trimming took 0 bases from V and 8 from J, leaving 15 bases between them. CDR1 SGHRS and CDR2 YFSETQ come from the germline V gene. CDR3 length equals 15 residues. CDR3 coding DNA: TGCGCCAGCAGCTTGGGAGGGGGGGAAGGCGATGAGCAGTTCTTC. This gives the protein CASSLGGGEGDEQFF.

This chain links TRBV3-1 (or the pseudogene TRBV3-2) with TRBJ2-1; 9 bases match TRBD2. Trimming removed 6 bases from V and 8 bases from J; junction bases left unmatched: 17. Germline V gene sequence: CDR1 LGHDT, CDR2 YNNKEL (reference sequence). The CDR3 contains 17 residues. CDR3 coding DNA: TGTGCCAGCAGTCCATTTGGATTAGCGGGAGTTTCCGATGAGCAGTTCTTC. Amino acid sequence: CASSPFGLAGVSDEQFF.

As DNA, the CDR3 is TGCAGCGCCCCGGTCGGGGGAACGAACAGCTATGGCTACACCTTC. Protein: CSAPVGGTNSYGYTF. The V call is TRBV29-1, the J call TRBJ1-2; D perhaps matches TRBD1 (5 bases). Trimming removed 7 bases at V and 4 bases at J, with 22 bases between. From germline, CDR1 is SQVTM and CDR2 ANQGSEA. This CDR3 has 15 residues.

As to this clone: Other nucleotide sequences in the sample specify the same CDR3. The J gene is TRBJ2-7, the V gene TRBV10-2; D perhaps matches TRBD1 (6 bases). Per the germline V gene, CDR1 is WSHSY and CDR2 is SAAADI. Trimming pared 6 bases from V and 0 bases from J, leaving 9 bases between. The CDR3 is made up of 13 amino acids. The CDR3 spells CASRETGSYEQYV. Here the CDR3 DNA reads TGCGCCAGCAGAGAGACAGGCTCCTACGAGCAGTACGTC.

The genes are TRBV29-1 and TRBJ1-1; 8 nucleotides line up with TRBD1. The CDR3 totals 12 residues. The germline V gene encodes CDR1 SQVTM and CDR2 ANQGSEA. With V trimmed by 6 bases and J by 3 bases, 3 bases remained unmatched. CDR3 DNA: TGCAGCGTCACAGGGGGAGACACTGAAGCTTTCTTT. Residues: CSVTGGDTEAFF.

The gene calls are TRBV12-2 and TRBJ1-4. TRBV12-2 is described as a pseudogene. The CDR3 extends over 17 amino acids. The CDR3 protein is CASRLGGRRATNEKLFF. The CDR3 DNA sequence: TGTGCAAGTCGCTTAGGTGGGAGGCGGGCAACTAATGAAAAACTGTTTTTT.

This chain joins TRBV13 and TRBJ1-3; no clear D. The V end lost 4 bases, the J end lost 0 bases, and 7 bases lay between the germline ends. Germline-derived CDR1 and CDR2 are PRHDT and FYEKMQ (reference sequence). The CDR3 consists of 14 residues. For the CDR3, the DNA is TGTGCCAGCAGCTCGGTTGTCTCTGGAAACACCATATATTTT. As protein: CASSSVVSGNTIYF.

The CDR3 here is CASSEAGGTFQETQYF. The DNA of the CDR3 is TGTGCCAGCAGTGAAGCGGGGGGGACTTTCCAAGAGACCCAGTACTTC. This rearrangement joins TRBV2 to TRBJ2-5, with TRBD2 matching over 7 bases. J gave up 1 base and V 0 bases, and 5 bases lay outside the gene matches. The CDR3 extends over 16 amino acids. Germline CDR1 is SNHLY and CDR2 is FYNNEI.

The sample holds one count of this clone. This chain joins TRBV9 and TRBJ2-1; 9 positions match TRBD1. CDR3 length: 14 residues. The germline V gene has CDR1 SGDLS and CDR2 YYNGEE. After removal of 4 bases from V and 11 bases from J, the junction contained 10 bases not matched to a gene. For the CDR3, the DNA is TGTGCCAGCAGCCCATCAGATACAGGGGGCCAGCAGTTCTTC. Translation: CASSPSDTGGQQFF. Combining the CDR3 with reference TRBV9 and TRBJ2-1 gives the whole variable domain DSGVTQTPKHLITATGQRVTLRCSPRSGDLSVYWYQQSLDQGLQFLIQYYNGEERAKGNILERFSAQQFPDLHSELNLSSLELGDSALYFCASSPSDTGGQQFFGPGTRLTVL.

The V and J genes are TRBV11-2 and TRBJ1-1; no definite D call. V was pared by 7 bases and J by 1 base, with 22 bases between. The CDR3 totals 17 residues. The germline CDR1 and CDR2 sequences are SGHAT and FQNNGV. The CDR3 nucleotides read TGTGCCAGCAACGAGGGAAAAATGAGGGTTGGGAACACTGAAGCTTTCTTT. Encoded protein: CASNEGKMRVGNTEAFF.